The 15 T cell receptor beta chains presented below share a single source sample, sequenced in a study of cytomegalovirus exposure and HLA in healthy donors. 13 Jbeta primers and 60 Vbeta primers were used for the PCR. Profiling relied on immunoSEQ multiplex PCR, and the TCRdb table lists in-frame clones only, not all of them. The table shows some 170,000 clones, with over 75% occurring only once. The sequenced sample was PBMCs. Source of these receptors: a woman aged 18-29 years in good health and CMV-seronegative.

V is TRBV28 and J is TRBJ2-1; TRBD2 is a possible D gene (6 bases). Germline loops: CDR1 MDHEN, CDR2 SYDVKM. The CDR3 consists of 20 residues. Trimming shortened V by 6 bases and J by 0 bases, and 27 bases separated the two germline ends. Written as DNA, the CDR3 is TGTGCCAGCAGCCCCTCGGGGACCGGGAGAGCGTACAGCTCCTACAATGAGCAGTTCTTC. Protein sequence: CASSPSGTGRAYSSYNEQFF.

This clone was counted a few times. The rearrangement joins TRBV4-1 to TRBJ1-1; possibly TRBD1 for D (6 bases). This CDR3 has 14 residues. V was clipped by 6 bases and J by 8 bases, with 19 bases between them. CDR1 and CDR2 from the germline V gene are MGHRA and YSYEKL. The CDR3 reads CASSSRQGRQEAFF. For the CDR3, the DNA is TGCGCCAGCAGTTCAAGGCAGGGGCGACAGGAAGCTTTCTTT.

V and J are TRBV5-1 and TRBJ2-3, with 8 bases identical to TRBD2. Losses at the gene ends were 0 bases for V and 0 bases for J; bases not matched to a gene: 6. The CDR3 sequence is 17 residues long. Germline CDR1 SGHRS, CDR2 YFSETQ. CDR3 in amino acids: CASSLDPASGSTDTQYF. The CDR3 DNA is TGCGCCAGCAGCTTGGATCCCGCTAGCGGGAGCACAGATACGCAGTATTTT. The full variable domain, in which reference TRBV5-1 and TRBJ2-3 provide the parts outside the CDR3, is KAGVTQTPRYLIKTRGQQVTLSCSPISGHRSVSWYQQTPGQGLQFLFEYFSETQRNKGNFPGRFSGRQFSNSRSEMNVSTLELGDSALYLCASSLDPASGSTDTQYFGPGTRLTVL.

The chain recombines TRBV4-1 with TRBJ1-5; D uncertain. This CDR3 is built from 15 residues. The V gene's germline CDR1 is MGHRA and CDR2 YSYEKL. Trimming shortened V by 0 bases and J by 2 bases, and 8 bases separated the two germline ends. CDR3 sequence: CASSQEGLGNQPQHF. CDR3 DNA sequence: TGCGCCAGCAGCCAAGAGGGCCTTGGCAATCAGCCCCAGCATTTT.

The chain is built from TRBV2 and TRBJ1-6, with D tentatively TRBD1 (6 bases). The CDR3 covers 14 residues. CDR1 is SNHLY and CDR2 is FYNNEI in the germline V gene. Trimming removed 6 bases from V and 7 bases from J, with 13 bases in between. The CDR3 sequence is CASRLTGSNSPLHF. CDR3 in DNA: TGTGCCAGCAGATTGACAGGATCGAATTCACCCCTCCACTTT.

V is TRBV5-1 and J is TRBJ2-7; perhaps TRBD2 as D (7 bases). The germline CDR1 and CDR2 sequences are SGHRS and YFSETQ. The CDR3 length is 16 residues. V was shortened by 4 bases and J by 3 bases, with 20 bases between the two germline ends. The CDR3 here is CASSAWEGGGHYEQYF. The CDR3 bases are TGCGCCAGCAGCGCCTGGGAGGGCGGGGGCCACTACGAGCAGTACTTC.

This clone was observed a few times. V is TRBV2 and J is TRBJ1-2; tentative D call: TRBD1 (5 bases). The CDR3 covers 14 residues. Trimming removed 3 bases at V and 7 bases at J, with 15 bases between. Germline loops: CDR1 SNHLY, CDR2 FYNNEI. CDR3 protein: CASSETPDSVGYTF. CDR3 in DNA: TGTGCCAGCAGTGAGACGCCCGACAGCGTTGGCTACACCTTC. Full variable domain (outside the CDR3, taken from reference TRBV2 and TRBJ1-2): EPEVTQTPSHQVTQMGQEVILRCVPISNHLYFYWYRQILGQKVEFLVSFYNNEISEKSEIFDDQFSVERPDGSNFTLKIRSTKLEDSAMYFCASSETPDSVGYTFGSGTRLTVV.

The V call is TRBV30, the J call TRBJ1-1; D ambiguous. Germline V CDR1 and CDR2: GTSNPN, SVGIG (reference sequence). The length of the CDR3 is 15 residues. V lost 0 bases, J lost 0 bases, and 11 bases lay in between. CDR3 nucleotides: TGTGCCTGGAGTGTACAGTCCGAGATGAACACTGAAGCTTTCTTT. Its protein product is CAWSVQSEMNTEAFF.

The CDR3 DNA is TGTGCCAGCAGAAACGACAGGATTAACTATGGCTACACCTTC. Amino acid sequence: CASRNDRINYGYTF. The rearrangement links TRBV6-5 to TRBJ1-2; perhaps TRBD1 as D (6 bases). V lost 6 bases, J lost 1 base, and 12 bases lay in between. The CDR3 length is 14 residues. The V gene's germline CDR1 is MNHEY and CDR2 SVGAGI.

On this clone: This specimen includes other DNA sequences encoding the same CDR3. The chain combines TRBV5-1 with TRBJ2-4; the D gene is possibly TRBD1 (5 bases). V was trimmed by 1 base and J by 7 bases, leaving 9 bases between them. The CDR3 is 13 residues long. CDR1 is SGHRS and CDR2 is YFSETQ in the germline V gene. This CDR3 reads CASSLSPGNIQYF. Here the CDR3 DNA reads TGCGCCAGCAGCTTGTCTCCAGGGAACATTCAGTACTTC.

Note on this clone: One junction end disagrees with the germline gene, perhaps due to a read error. The V and J genes are TRBV7-9 and TRBJ1-2; tentatively, D is TRBD1 (6 bases). Germline lookup yields CDR1 SEHNR and CDR2 FQNEAQ (reference sequence). The CDR3 totals 15 residues. The CDR3 sequence is CSSSSPARGAYGYTF. CDR3 DNA sequence: TGTTCCAGCAGCTCCCCCGCTCGGGGGGCGTACGGCTACACCTTC.

The J gene is TRBJ2-7, the V gene TRBV10-3, with 12 bases identical to TRBD2. With 8 bases clipped from V and 7 bases from J, the junction kept 15 bases outside the gene matches. The CDR3 has 16 amino acids. Germline CDR1 ENHRY, CDR2 SYGVKD. The CDR3 DNA sequence: TGTGCCATCCGTGGGGGAGCTAGCGGGAGGGCCGATGAGCAGTACTTC. Amino acid sequence: CAIRGGASGRADEQYF.

The rearrangement uses TRBV19 and TRBJ1-5, with D possibly matching TRBD1 (5 bases). The CDR3 sequence is 14 residues long. Germline CDR1 and CDR2: LNHDA and SQIVND (reference sequence). V shed 6 bases and J shed 4 bases, with 13 bases lying between them. The CDR3 loop is CASSLTRGNQPQHF. DNA for the CDR3: TGTGCCAGTAGCCTTACCCGGGGGAATCAGCCCCAGCATTTT.

The V call is TRBV5-1, the J call TRBJ2-1; the match to TRBD1 covers 7 bases. The germline V gene has CDR1 SGHRS and CDR2 YFSETQ. With 3 bases clipped from V and 9 bases from J, the junction kept 15 bases outside the gene matches. CDR3 size: 16 residues. DNA for the CDR3: TGCGCCAGCAGCTCCCGGGACAGTTTTTCGTCTAGTGAGCAGTTCTTC. This codes for CASSSRDSFSSSEQFF.

The V gene is TRBV30, the J gene TRBJ1-3; 8 nucleotides line up with TRBD1. Trimming at V came to 1 base and at J to 4 bases, leaving 0 bases not matched to a gene. The CDR3 has 13 residues. Per germline, CDR1 GTSNPN and CDR2 SVGIG (reference sequence). The CDR3 here is CAWSGTGGNTIYF. The CDR3 nucleotides are TGTGCCTGGAGTGGGACAGGGGGAAACACCATATATTTT. The full variable domain, its missing parts supplied by reference TRBV30 and TRBJ1-3, is SQTIHQWPATLVQPVGSPLSLECTVEGTSNPNLYWYRQAAGRGLQLLFYSVGIGQISSEVPQNLSASRPQDRQFILSSKKLLLSDSGFYLCAWSGTGGNTIYFGEGSWLTVV.